Sequencing of this TCR beta chain was carried out in a study of cytomegalovirus exposure and HLA in healthy donors. Findings and limits, study-wide: Previous analysis showed most TCR beta V segments were productive about 87% or about 30% of the time. Later analysis identified several of the most significant clusters that appeared linked to common viral pathogens. It was reported that the classifier diagnosed cytomegalovirus status with high specificity and sensitivity in both the original and validation cohorts. The authors judged a highly shared variant cluster likely a sequencing artifact.

As concerns this clone: As yet, its antigen is unknown.

Per germline, CDR1 SGHTA and CDR2 FQGNSA. V was cut by 2 bases and J by 3 bases, with 7 bases left in between. The CDR3 sequence is 13 residues long. Primers included in the PCR were 60 Vbeta and 13 Jbeta primers. The protocol was immunoSEQ multiplex PCR, while the TCRdb copy is restricted to in-frame clones and leaves out a portion. The profile shows under 100,000 clones, about three fifths of them singletons. The rearrangement links TRBV7-2 to TRBJ1-1; D not resolved. Sequencing used PBMCs. This TCR came from a young woman in good health and CMV-seropositive. Here the CDR3 reads CASSLTVHTEAFF. The CDR3 DNA sequence: TGTGCCAGCAGCTTAACAGTCCACACTGAAGCTTTCTTT.